These 8 T cell receptor beta chains originate from one sample sequenced in a study of Ad26.COV2.S vaccination and SARS-CoV-2 variants. Some clones are missing from TCRdb's copy, which holds only in-frame ones; the method was immunoSEQ multiplex PCR. The sample comprises 350,000 to 600,000 clones, roughly nine tenths of which are singletons, and 1.5% to 2% rests with the top ten. Treatment specified: some 20 received Ad26.COV2.S at low or high dose, single or two shots; 5 received placebo; per-sample allocation not given. At day 63 after the first vaccine or placebo injection, samples were drawn. The sequenced sample was peripheral blood, obtained in a trial of Ad26.COV2.S vaccine versus placebo. These receptors were obtained from a person aged 18-60 years who received the Ad26.COV2.S COVID-19 vaccine or a placebo.

V is TRBV30 and J is TRBJ1-6; D not resolved. Between the trimmed V and J ends, which lost 2 bases and 3 bases, there was a span of 11 bases. Germline CDR1 and CDR2: GTSNPN and SVGIG (reference sequence). The CDR3 is made up of 15 amino acids. The CDR3 spells CAWSYRENYNSPLHF. CDR3 nucleotides: TGTGCCTGGAGTTATCGGGAAAACTATAATTCACCCCTCCACTTT.

This clone has a single count. This chain connects TRBV7-2 to TRBJ2-5, with 7 bases identical to TRBD2. Germline V gene sequence: CDR1 SGHTA, CDR2 FQGNSA. The V and J ends lost 0 bases and 2 bases, in that order; junction bases with no gene match: 0. The CDR3 totals 14 residues. Here the CDR3 DNA reads TGTGCCAGCAGCTTAGCGCGGGAGCAAGAGACCCAGTACTTC. Amino acid sequence: CASSLAREQETQYF.

This chain joins TRBV12-5 and TRBJ1-2, with 10 bases lining up with TRBD1. V shed 1 base, J shed 8 bases, and the junction held 4 bases outside the gene matches. Germline-derived CDR1 and CDR2 are LGHNT and FRNRAP. The CDR3 has 14 amino acids. Here the CDR3 reads CASGLGGTGDGYTF. CDR3 bases: TGTGCTAGTGGTTTGGGAGGGACAGGGGACGGCTACACCTTC. The full variable domain, in which reference TRBV12-5 and TRBJ1-2 provide the parts outside the CDR3, is DARVTQTPRHKVTEMGQEVTMRCQPILGHNTVFWYRQTMMQGLELLAYFRNRAPLDDSGMPKDRFSAEMPDATLATLKIQPSEPRDSAVYFCASGLGGTGDGYTFGSGTRLTVV.

The J gene is TRBJ1-1, the V gene TRBV9; D remains ambiguous. Germline loops: CDR1 SGDLS, CDR2 YYNGEE. The CDR3 is made up of 16 amino acids. V lost 0 bases and J lost 5, with 17 bases in between. The CDR3 reads CASSVGSDALRTEAFF. CDR3 nucleotide sequence: TGTGCCAGCAGCGTAGGTTCAGACGCCTTAAGGACTGAAGCTTTCTTT.

The V call is TRBV12-3 or TRBV12-4, the J call TRBJ1-5, with D hard to call. The CDR3 runs to 13 residues. Deletions cut 3 bases from V and 0 bases from J, with 3 bases between. The CDR3 protein is CASSFYSNQPQHF. The CDR3 nucleotides are TGTGCCAGCAGTTTTTATAGCAATCAGCCCCAGCATTTT.

The V call is TRBV30, the J call TRBJ2-1, with 9 nucleotides matching TRBD1. The CDR3 is made up of 14 amino acids. V lost 1 base to trimming and J lost 9 bases; unmatched junction nucleotides: 7. CDR1 and CDR2 from the germline V gene are GTSNPN and SVGIG (reference sequence). DNA of the CDR3: TGTGCCTGGAGTGCGGGGACAGGGAGGGCTGAGCAGTTCTTC. It codes for CAWSAGTGRAEQFF. The entire variable domain, with the rest obtained from reference TRBV30 and TRBJ2-1, is as follows: SQTIHQWPATLVQPVGSPLSLECTVEGTSNPNLYWYRQAAGRGLQLLFYSVGIGQISSEVPQNLSASRPQDRQFILSSKKLLLSDSGFYLCAWSAGTGRAEQFFGPGTRLTVL.

V is TRBV2 and J is TRBJ1-3, with 9 bases matching TRBD1. Trimming cost V 6 bases and J 0 bases; bases outside gene matches: 6. CDR1 is SNHLY and CDR2 is FYNNEI in the germline V gene. The CDR3 length is 16 residues. The chain's CDR3 is CASRLTGGFSGNTIYF. In DNA form, the CDR3 reads TGTGCCAGCAGGTTGACAGGGGGTTTCTCTGGAAACACCATATATTTT.

The rearrangement uses TRBV5-1 and TRBJ2-1; TRBD2 is a possible D gene (5 bases). Between the trimmed V and J ends, which lost 0 bases and 3 bases, there was a span of 7 bases. The CDR3 length is 14 residues. CDR1 is SGHRS and CDR2 is YFSETQ in the germline V gene. The CDR3 DNA follows: TGCGCCAGCAGCTTGGGGCGGGTCTACAATGAGCAGTTCTTC. Translating it yields CASSLGRVYNEQFF.